This paragraph covers one T cell receptor beta chain sequence. What it recognizes is unknown. There were TCR beta CDR3 regions amplified from RNA transcripts. TCR CDR3 regions were first amplified by RT-PCR with HTBI primers. TCRdb reanalysed the multiplex PCR reads using MiXCR and keeps one entry per CDR3 protein. The sample lists 500,000 to 750,000 distinct CDR3 sequences; around 45% were seen once. The entry originates in a study of T cells in Graves' hyperthyroidism and ophthalmopathy. Study-wide points: Clonotypes that were expanded in thyroid above 0.001 mostly appeared in blood too.

Germline V CDR1 and CDR2: ENHRY, SYGVKD. The CDR3 runs to 14 residues. V lost 0 bases and J lost 16; bases outside the gene matches: 5. Researchers defined stable Graves' hyperthyroidism as no ophthalmopathy progression within 18 months. Those with hyperthyroidism were 18 to 65 years old, newly diagnosed, and ill for under 2 months. Uncontrolled infections, other autoimmune diseases, pregnancy or lactation led to exclusion of patients. The chain couples TRBV10-3 to TRBJ2-2; 13 bases fit TRBD2. This receptor was identified in a woman between 18 and 29 years old with Graves' hyperthyroidism. What was sequenced was peripheral blood or thyroid tissue (not recorded which). CDR3 bases: TGTGCCATCAGTGAGTCCCGGACTAGCGGGAGCTGGTTTTTT. This sequence encodes CAISESRTSGSWFF.